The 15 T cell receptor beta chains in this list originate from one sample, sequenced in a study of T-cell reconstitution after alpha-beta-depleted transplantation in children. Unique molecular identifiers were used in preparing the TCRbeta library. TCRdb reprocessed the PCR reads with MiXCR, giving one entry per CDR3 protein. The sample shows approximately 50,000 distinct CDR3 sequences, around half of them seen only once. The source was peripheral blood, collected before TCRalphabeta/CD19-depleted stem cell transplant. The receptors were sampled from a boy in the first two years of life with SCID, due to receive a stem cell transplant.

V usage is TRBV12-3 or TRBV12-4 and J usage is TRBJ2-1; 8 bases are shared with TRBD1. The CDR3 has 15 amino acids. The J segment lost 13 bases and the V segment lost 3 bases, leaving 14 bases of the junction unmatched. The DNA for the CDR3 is TGTGCCAGCAGTTTGTCCGCAGGGGGCGGTCTAAAACAGTTCTTC. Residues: CASSLSAGGGLKQFF.

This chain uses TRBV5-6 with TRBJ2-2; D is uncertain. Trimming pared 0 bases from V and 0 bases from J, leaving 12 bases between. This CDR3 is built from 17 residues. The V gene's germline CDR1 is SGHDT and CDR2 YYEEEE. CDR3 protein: CASSLVPAFSNTGELFF. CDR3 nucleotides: TGTGCCAGCAGCTTGGTGCCAGCCTTTTCGAACACCGGGGAGCTGTTTTTT.

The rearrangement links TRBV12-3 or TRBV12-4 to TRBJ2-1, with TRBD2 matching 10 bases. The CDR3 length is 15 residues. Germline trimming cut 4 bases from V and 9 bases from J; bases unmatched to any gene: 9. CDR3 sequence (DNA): TGTGCCAGCAGTTCGAGACTCGCTAGCGGGGGTGAGCAGTTCTTC. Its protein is CASSSRLASGGEQFF.

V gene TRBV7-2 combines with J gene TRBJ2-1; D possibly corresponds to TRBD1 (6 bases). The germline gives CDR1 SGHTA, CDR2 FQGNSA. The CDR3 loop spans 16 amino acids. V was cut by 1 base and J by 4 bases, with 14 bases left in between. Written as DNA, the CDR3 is TGTGCCAGCAGCTTAGTCGGCAGGGGTCAGTACAATGAGCAGTTCTTC. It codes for CASSLVGRGQYNEQFF. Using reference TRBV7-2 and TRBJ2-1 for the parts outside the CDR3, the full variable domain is GAGVSQSPSNKVTEKGKDVELRCDPISGHTALYWYRQSLGQGLEFLIYFQGNSAPDKSGLPSDRFSAERTGGSVSTLTIQRTQQEDSAVYLCASSLVGRGQYNEQFFGPGTRLTVL.

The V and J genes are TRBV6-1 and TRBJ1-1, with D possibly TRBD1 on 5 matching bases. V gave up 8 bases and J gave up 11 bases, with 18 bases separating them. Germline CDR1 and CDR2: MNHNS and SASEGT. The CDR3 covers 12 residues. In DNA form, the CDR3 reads TGTGCCAGCCACAGTGGGGGTGTTCAGGCTTTCTTT. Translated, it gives CASHSGGVQAFF.

The CDR3 sequence is CASSLGTVETQYF. In DNA, the CDR3 is TGTGCCAGCAGCTTGGGGACAGTGGAGACCCAGTACTTC. The rearrangement uses TRBV7-3 and TRBJ2-5; 7 positions agree with TRBD1. CDR1 is SGHTA and CDR2 is FQGTGA in the germline V gene. V shed 3 bases, J shed 5 bases, and the junction held 3 bases outside the gene matches. CDR3 length: 13 amino acids. Supplemented by reference TRBV7-3 and TRBJ2-5, the full variable domain reads GAGVSQTPSNKVTEKGKYVELRCDPISGHTALYWYRQSLGQGPEFLIYFQGTGAADDSGLPNDRFFAVRPEGSVSTLKIQRTERGDSAVYLCASSLGTVETQYFGPGTRLLVL.

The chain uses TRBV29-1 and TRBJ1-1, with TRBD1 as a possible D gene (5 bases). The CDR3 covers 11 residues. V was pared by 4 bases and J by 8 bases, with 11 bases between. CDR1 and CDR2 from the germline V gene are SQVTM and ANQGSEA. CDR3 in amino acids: CSVGGGLEAFF. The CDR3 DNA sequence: TGCAGCGTTGGCGGGGGATTGGAAGCTTTCTTT.

CDR3: CATRTGDEQFF. The CDR3 coding sequence is TGTGCCACCCGGACAGGGGATGAGCAGTTCTTC. V is TRBV6-5 and J is TRBJ2-1; TRBD1 matches at 9 bases. CDR1 MNHEY and CDR2 SVGAGI come from the germline V gene. This CDR3 is built from 11 residues. The junction had 3 bases not matched to a gene; V was cut back by 10 bases and J by 8 bases.

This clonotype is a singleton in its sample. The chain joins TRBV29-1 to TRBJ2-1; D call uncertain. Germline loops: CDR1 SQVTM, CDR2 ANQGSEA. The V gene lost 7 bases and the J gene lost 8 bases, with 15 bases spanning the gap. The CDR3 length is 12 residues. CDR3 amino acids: CSGTTPWDEQFF. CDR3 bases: TGCAGCGGGACGACCCCTTGGGATGAGCAGTTCTTC.

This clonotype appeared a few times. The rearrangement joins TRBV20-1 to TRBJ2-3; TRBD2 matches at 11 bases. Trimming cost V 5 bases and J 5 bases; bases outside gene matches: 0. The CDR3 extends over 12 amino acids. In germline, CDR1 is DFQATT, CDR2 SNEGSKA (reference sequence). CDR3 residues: CSALAGGDTQYF. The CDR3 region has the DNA TGCAGTGCTCTAGCGGGAGGAGATACGCAGTATTTT.

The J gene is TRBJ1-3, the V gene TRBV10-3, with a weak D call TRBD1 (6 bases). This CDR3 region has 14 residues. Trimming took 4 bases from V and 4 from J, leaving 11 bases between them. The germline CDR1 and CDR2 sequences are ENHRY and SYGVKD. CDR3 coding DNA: TGTGCCATCAGTGGGAGTGGGGGCGGAAACACCATATATTTT. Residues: CAISGSGGGNTIYF.

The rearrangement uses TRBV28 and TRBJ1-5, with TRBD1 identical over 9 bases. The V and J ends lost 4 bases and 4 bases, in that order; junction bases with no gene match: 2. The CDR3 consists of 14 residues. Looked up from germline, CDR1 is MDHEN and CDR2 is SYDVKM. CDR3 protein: CASSSGQGNQPQHF. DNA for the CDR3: TGTGCCAGCAGTTCGGGACAGGGAAATCAGCCCCAGCATTTT.

The CDR3 is CACAGSGNTIYF. In nucleotides, the CDR3 is TGTGCCTGCGCGGGTTCTGGAAACACCATATATTTT. The chain is built from TRBV6-5 and TRBJ1-3; no clear D. Germline values: CDR1 MNHEY, CDR2 SVGAGI. Deletions cut 11 bases from V and 1 base from J, with 9 bases between. This CDR3 contains 12 residues.

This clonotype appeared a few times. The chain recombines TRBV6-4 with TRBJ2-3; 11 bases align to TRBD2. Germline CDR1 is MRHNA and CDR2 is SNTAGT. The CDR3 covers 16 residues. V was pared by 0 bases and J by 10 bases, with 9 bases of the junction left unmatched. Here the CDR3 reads CASSDSSGGAVLAQYF. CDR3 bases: TGTGCCAGCAGTGACTCTAGCGGGGGGGCCGTTCTTGCGCAGTATTTT.

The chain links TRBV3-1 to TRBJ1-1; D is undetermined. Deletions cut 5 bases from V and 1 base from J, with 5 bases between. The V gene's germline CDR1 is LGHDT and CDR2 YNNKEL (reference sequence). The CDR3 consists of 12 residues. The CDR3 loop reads CASSSSNTEAFF. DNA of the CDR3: TGTGCCAGCAGCTCTTCGAACACTGAAGCTTTCTTT. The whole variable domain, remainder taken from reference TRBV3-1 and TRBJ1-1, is DTAVSQTPKYLVTQMGNDKSIKCEQNLGHDTMYWYKQDSKKFLKIMFSYNNKELIINETVPNRFSPKSPDKAHLNLHINSLELGDSAVYFCASSSSNTEAFFGQGTRLTVV.